The rows below give T cell receptor beta chains drawn from one sample of a study of cytotoxic CD8 clonotypes in ibrutinib-treated CLL. Method: immunoSEQ multiplex PCR; TCRdb's copy keeps in-frame clones and lacks some. This table holds over 120,000 clones, about 80% found once. The sample consisted of PBMCs, taken after 12 months of ibrutinib treatment. These receptors were obtained from a human donor with chronic lymphocytic leukemia. Both conserved end residues are part of each CDR3. A D gene is named only where the DNA matches it firmly. A clone size is listed for some rows: how often the clone was seen (once, few, many), or a class if it is expanded.

CDR3 DNA: TGTGCCAGCAGCAGATACACAGATACGCAGTATTTT; CDR3 protein: CASSRYTDTQYF; J gene: TRBJ2-3; D gene: NA; V gene: TRBV7-2; clone size: NA
CDR3 DNA: TGCGCCAGCAGCTTGGGACAGGGGGTCTACGAGCAGTACTTC; CDR3 protein: CASSLGQGVYEQYF; J gene: TRBJ2-7; D gene: TRBD1; V gene: TRBV5-1; clone size: NA
CDR3 DNA: TGTGCCAGCAGCTCCGGGACAGTCATCTATGGCTACACCTTC; CDR3 protein: CASSSGTVIYGYTF; J gene: TRBJ1-2; D gene: TRBD1; V gene: TRBV6-5; clone size: NA
CDR3 DNA: TGCGCCAGCAGCTTGACAGGGCATACTGAAGCTTTCTTT; CDR3 protein: CASSLTGHTEAFF; J gene: TRBJ1-1; D gene: NA; V gene: TRBV5-1; clone size: few
CDR3 DNA: TGTGCCAGCTCCCACGGGGGGTCTGGGGCCGGGGAGCAGTTCTTC; CDR3 protein: CASSHGGSGAGEQFF; J gene: TRBJ2-1; D gene: TRBD2; V gene: TRBV28; clone size: once
CDR3 DNA: TGTGCCAGCAGTCAGGGACTGGATAACAATGAGCAGTTCTTC; CDR3 protein: CASSQGLDNNEQFF; J gene: TRBJ2-1; D gene: NA; V gene: TRBV27; clone size: NA
CDR3 DNA: TGTGCCAGCAGCCCTCAACTAGCGGAGTTCTACGAGCAGTACTTC; CDR3 protein: CASSPQLAEFYEQYF; J gene: TRBJ2-7; D gene: TRBD2; V gene: TRBV11-2; clone size: once
CDR3 DNA: TGTGCCAGCAGCGCAGGGTCTGTGGGGGAGACCCAGTACTTC; CDR3 protein: CASSAGSVGETQYF; J gene: TRBJ2-5; D gene: NA; V gene: TRBV11-3; clone size: NA
CDR3 DNA: TGTGCCAGCAGAGCCGGGACTAGCGGGAGTAGTCCCACAGATACGCAGTATTTT; CDR3 protein: CASRAGTSGSSPTDTQYF; J gene: TRBJ2-3; D gene: TRBD2; V gene: TRBV25-1; clone size: NA
CDR3 DNA: TGTGCCATCAGTCCAGAACTAGCGGCACACAATGAGCAGTTCTTC; CDR3 protein: CAISPELAAHNEQFF; J gene: TRBJ2-1; D gene: TRBD2; V gene: TRBV10-3; clone size: once
CDR3 DNA: TGCGCCAGCAGCCTCGGGGAGGGCGGATCCTACGAGCAGTACTTC; CDR3 protein: CASSLGEGGSYEQYF; J gene: TRBJ2-7; D gene: TRBD2; V gene: TRBV4-1; clone size: few
CDR3 DNA: TGTGCCAGCAGTCCCCGGACAGGGTTCTACGAGCAGTACTTC; CDR3 protein: CASSPRTGFYEQYF; J gene: TRBJ2-7; D gene: TRBD1; V gene: TRBV28; clone size: NA
CDR3 DNA: TGTGCCAGCAGCCTTGAGGGGTTGAGCAATCAGCCCCAGCATTTT; CDR3 protein: CASSLEGLSNQPQHF; J gene: TRBJ1-5; D gene: NA; V gene: TRBV7-2; clone size: NA
CDR3 DNA: TGTGCCAGCAGTTCGACGGACAGGGTTCGAGGGGAGTACTTC; CDR3 protein: CASSSTDRVRGEYF; J gene: TRBJ2-7; D gene: TRBD1; V gene: TRBV27; clone size: few
CDR3 DNA: TGTGCCAGCACCTTACAGGGTTACGAGCAGTACTTC; CDR3 protein: CASTLQGYEQYF; J gene: TRBJ2-7; D gene: NA; V gene: TRBV7-8; clone size: NA